This T cell receptor beta chain was documented in a study of T cells after posttransplantation cyclophosphamide. Findings of the study overall: TRB clonality was highly associated with recipient CMV seropositivity and reactivation.

Comment on this clone: Its matching antigen is unknown.

Measured with immunoSEQ multiplex PCR; TCRdb has only the in-frame clones, and not every one. The sample carries 45,000 to 65,000 clones, around 84% recorded once. This CDR3 has 13 residues. After removal of 6 bases from V and 6 bases from J, the junction contained 7 bases not matched to a gene. Germline loops: CDR1 LGHNA, CDR2 YNFKEQ. The material sequenced was PBMCs. The origin of this receptor is a man aged 30 to 39 with a blood cancer, CMV-positive, and with a related stem cell donor. This chain links TRBV4-2 with TRBJ2-7, with 8 bases fitting TRBD2. The CDR3 sequence is CASRQHSGTEQYF. The CDR3 nucleotides are TGTGCCAGCAGGCAACATAGCGGGACCGAGCAGTACTTC.